The 21 T cell receptor beta chains listed next were all sequenced from one sample in a study of cytomegalovirus exposure and HLA in healthy donors (dated by TCRdb to the late 2010s). Receptors were amplified or captured by the immunoSEQ multiplex PCR assay. The multiplex PCR relied on a mix of 60 forward primers for TCR Vbeta segments and 13 reverse primers for TCR Jbeta segments. The immuneACCESS repertoire file appears here via TCRdb, limited to in-frame rearrangements. These files lack a portion of the clones; in checked studies, under half of the deficit traces to unresolved V genes, and the cause of the others is not known. The sample profile shows fewer than 250,000 clones; approximately 80% of them were found once. Of the sample, around 3% is held by the ten largest clones. The specimen was PBMCs. Receptor source: a man aged 25-45 years in good health and CMV-seronegative.

Here the CDR3 reads CASIGTVNQPQHF. CDR3 DNA sequence: TGTGCCAGCATCGGGACAGTCAATCAGCCCCAGCATTTT. The gene calls are TRBV6-1 and TRBJ1-5, with TRBD1 matching over 7 bases. Germline V gene sequence: CDR1 MNHNS, CDR2 SASEGT. Trimming took 7 bases from V and 3 from J; bases not matched to a gene: 3. CDR3 length: 13 residues.

This clone was recorded once. Written as DNA, the CDR3 is TGTGCCAGCAGCTTGCAGTTGAACACTGAAGCTTTCTTT. Amino acid sequence: CASSLQLNTEAFF. This chain connects TRBV5-4 to TRBJ1-1; D not certain. Germline CDR1 is SGHNT and CDR2 is YYREEE (reference sequence). Trimming left V 1 base short and J 0 bases short, with 4 bases between. The CDR3 is 13 residues long.

This sequence joins TRBV5-1 and TRBJ1-3; D perhaps matches TRBD1 (6 bases). The CDR3 extends over 16 amino acids. CDR1 and CDR2 from the germline V gene are SGHRS and YFSETQ. V lost 1 base, J lost 2 bases, and 13 bases lay in between. The CDR3 protein is CASSLLGADAGNTIYF. Written as DNA, the CDR3 is TGCGCCAGCAGCTTGCTGGGGGCGGACGCTGGAAACACCATATATTTT.

J is TRBJ1-2 and V is TRBV15; tentative D call: TRBD1 (6 bases). Trimming cost V 0 bases and J 7 bases, with 12 bases left between them. The CDR3 has 14 amino acids. Germline V CDR1 and CDR2: LNHNV, YYDKDF (reference sequence). CDR3 DNA: TGTGCCACCAGCAGAGATTCAGGGGACGGTGGCTACACCTTC. Its protein product is CATSRDSGDGGYTF.

Here the CDR3 DNA reads TGCGCCAGCAGCTTACAACAGGTTCACCCAAACACTGAAGCTTTCTTT. This encodes CASSLQQVHPNTEAFF. This chain links TRBV5-1 with TRBJ1-1, with D possibly TRBD1 on 5 matching bases. The CDR3 is made up of 16 amino acids. Trimming stripped 2 bases from V and 2 bases from J, with 16 bases between. Germline lookup yields CDR1 SGHRS and CDR2 YFSETQ.

The rearrangement joins TRBV5-1 to TRBJ2-1; 8 bases align to TRBD2. The CDR3 runs 13 residues. Losses at the gene ends were 7 bases for V and 10 bases for J; bases not matched to a gene: 10. The V gene's germline CDR1 is SGHRS and CDR2 YFSETQ. The CDR3 spells CASSERGPREQFF. CDR3 coding DNA: TGCGCCAGCTCGGAGCGGGGGCCTCGAGAGCAGTTCTTC.

The rearrangement links TRBV6-1 to TRBJ2-7; possible D gene TRBD1, 5 bases. Trimming removed 8 bases at V and 2 bases at J, with 10 bases between. Per the germline V gene, CDR1 is MNHNS and CDR2 is SASEGT. The CDR3 runs 12 residues. The CDR3 reads CASSPGTYEQYF. In DNA form, the CDR3 reads TGTGCCAGCTCTCCAGGGACCTACGAGCAGTACTTC.

The chain has TRBV28 and TRBJ2-4; TRBD2 is a possible D gene (6 bases). The V gene's germline CDR1 is MDHEN and CDR2 SYDVKM. Trimming took off 1 base at V and 4 bases at J, with 14 bases between the two ends. The CDR3 covers 16 residues. The CDR3 spells CASSLSFLGTKNIQYF. CDR3 in DNA: TGTGCCAGCAGTTTATCGTTTTTAGGGACTAAAAACATTCAGTACTTC.

The DNA for the CDR3 is TGTGCCAGCAGCTGGGACTTCTATGGCTACACCTTC. This gives the protein CASSWDFYGYTF. The gene calls are TRBV5-6 and TRBJ1-2; a possible D gene is TRBD1 (5 bases). The CDR3 covers 12 residues. Trimming removed 3 bases at V and 4 bases at J, with 7 bases between. The germline V gene encodes CDR1 SGHDT and CDR2 YYEEEE.

The chain uses TRBV28 and TRBJ1-3, with D unclear. This CDR3 is built from 16 residues. Deletions cut 4 bases from V and 4 bases from J, with 17 bases between. The V gene's germline CDR1 is MDHEN and CDR2 SYDVKM. The CDR3 region is CASSSGPGISGNTIYF. The DNA for the CDR3 is TGTGCCAGCAGTTCTGGGCCAGGCATATCCGGAAACACCATATATTTT.

This clone was seen a few times. V gene TRBV11-1 combines with J gene TRBJ2-3; 9 positions agree with TRBD2. Trimming cost V 2 bases and J 2 bases; bases outside gene matches: 8. The length of the CDR3 is 17 residues. The germline gives CDR1 SGHAT, CDR2 FQDESV (reference sequence). DNA for the CDR3: TGTGCCAGCAGCTTAAGGCTAGCGGGGCTTCTCACAGATACGCAGTATTTT. This translates into CASSLRLAGLLTDTQYF. Complete variable domain (other parts from reference TRBV11-1 and TRBJ2-3): EAEVAQSPRYKITEKSQAVAFWCDPISGHATLYWYRQILGQGPELLVQFQDESVVDDSQLPKDRFSAERLKGVDSTLKIQPAELGDSAMYLCASSLRLAGLLTDTQYFGPGTRLTVL.

The sample holds a few counts of this clone. The genes are TRBV29-1 and TRBJ2-2, with a tentative D call TRBD2 (5 bases). CDR3 length: 11 amino acids. Germline V gene data show CDR1 as SQVTM and CDR2 as ANQGSEA. The chain's CDR3 is CSGFHTGELFF. As DNA, the CDR3 is TGCTCGGGGTTCCACACCGGGGAGCTGTTTTTT.

The sample holds a few counts of this clone. CDR3 sequence: CASRRGQDYYEQYF. As DNA, the CDR3 is TGTGCCAGCAGGAGGGGACAGGACTACTACGAGCAGTACTTC. The chain combines TRBV27 with TRBJ2-7; 8 bases align to TRBD1. The trim removed 6 bases at V and 3 bases at J, leaving 7 bases unmatched. Germline-derived CDR1 and CDR2 are MNHEY and SMNVEV (reference sequence). This CDR3 is built from 14 residues.

This clone occurred once. The chain carries TRBV5-4 and TRBJ1-2; D possibly corresponds to TRBD1 (6 bases). Per germline, CDR1 SGHNT and CDR2 YYREEE (reference sequence). The V end lost 4 bases, the J end lost 0 bases, and 13 bases lay between the germline ends. The CDR3 loop spans 15 amino acids. DNA of the CDR3: TGTGCCAGCAGCGCCGGGACATCAGCTAACTATGGCTACACCTTC. This sequence encodes CASSAGTSANYGYTF.

Concerning this clone itself: Other DNA sequences in the sample encode the same CDR3. V is TRBV28 and J is TRBJ1-2, with TRBD1 matching 8 bases. The CDR3 is 13 residues long. The V gene's germline CDR1 is MDHEN and CDR2 SYDVKM. Losses at the gene ends were 3 bases for V and 8 bases for J; bases not matched to a gene: 5. The CDR3 nucleotides read TGTGCCAGCAGTTTGCAGGGGGCGCGAGGCTACACCTTC. Its protein product is CASSLQGARGYTF.

The chain recombines TRBV5-1 with TRBJ1-2; 12 bases map to TRBD1. Germline lookup yields CDR1 SGHRS and CDR2 YFSETQ. There are 14 residues in the CDR3. V shed 3 bases and J 8 bases; nucleotides not matched to a gene: 5. The CDR3 is CASSWGQGAPGYTF. CDR3 in DNA: TGCGCCAGCAGCTGGGGACAGGGGGCGCCGGGCTACACCTTC.

The rearrangement links TRBV19 to TRBJ2-7; 7 nucleotides match TRBD2. The CDR3 has 15 residues. V shed 5 bases and J 3 bases; nucleotides not matched to a gene: 10. The germline V gene has CDR1 LNHDA and CDR2 SQIVND (reference sequence). The DNA of the CDR3 is TGTGCCAGTAGTGCCAACGGGGGGACCGGCTACGAGCAGTACTTC. It translates to CASSANGGTGYEQYF. The full variable domain, its missing parts supplied by reference TRBV19 and TRBJ2-7, is DGGITQSPKYLFRKEGQNVTLSCEQNLNHDAMYWYRQDPGQGLRLIYYSQIVNDFQKGDIAEGYSVSREKKESFPLTVTSAQKNPTAFYLCASSANGGTGYEQYFGPGTRLTVT.

In its sample, this clone was seen once. Other DNA sequences in this sample translate to the same CDR3. The chain employs TRBV6-5 and TRBJ1-2; the D gene is possibly TRBD1 (6 bases). Germline values: CDR1 MNHEY, CDR2 SVGAGI. The V and J ends lost 0 bases and 2 bases respectively, with 10 bases between them. This CDR3 comprises 15 residues. In DNA form, the CDR3 reads TGTGCCAGCAGTTACTCGGGCCAGGGGAACTATGGCTACACCTTC. This codes for CASSYSGQGNYGYTF.

V and J are TRBV11-2 and TRBJ2-7; 7 bases match TRBD1. V shed 5 bases, J shed 0 bases, and the junction held 7 bases outside the gene matches. Per germline, CDR1 SGHAT and CDR2 FQNNGV. The CDR3 length is 15 residues. The CDR3 nucleotides read TGTGCCAGCAGCAGCCCGGGACAGAGCTCCTACGAGCAGTACTTC. It translates to CASSSPGQSSYEQYF. Supplemented by reference TRBV11-2 and TRBJ2-7, the full variable domain reads EAGVAQSPRYKIIEKRQSVAFWCNPISGHATLYWYQQILGQGPKLLIQFQNNGVVDDSQLPKDRFSAERLKGVDSTLKIQPAKLEDSAVYLCASSSPGQSSYEQYFGPGTRLTVT.

This clone came up once. The chain recombines TRBV9 with TRBJ2-1, with TRBD2 identical over 8 bases. The V segment lost 0 bases and the J segment 6 bases; nucleotides outside the gene matches: 11. This CDR3 contains 17 residues. In germline, CDR1 is SGDLS, CDR2 YYNGEE. The CDR3 protein is CASSVAPQRGPSNEQFF. The CDR3 DNA is TGTGCCAGCAGCGTAGCTCCGCAGCGGGGGCCCTCCAATGAGCAGTTCTTC.

This clone has a handful of counts. This chain uses TRBV10-3 with TRBJ1-1; D not resolved. This CDR3 has 14 amino acids. V lost 10 bases and J 5 bases, leaving 20 bases between the germline ends. CDR1 is ENHRY, CDR2 SYGVKD, per germline. DNA for the CDR3: TGTGCCACGCTAGAAAGCGGGGTGGGGACTGAAGCTTTCTTT. Translating it yields CATLESGVGTEAFF.